This record looks at one T cell receptor beta chain sequence and its context. The data stem from a study of cytomegalovirus exposure and HLA in healthy donors. The CDR3 contains 11 residues. Germline CDR1 reads KGHSH; CDR2 reads LQKENI. The V and J ends lost 4 bases and 5 bases respectively, with 6 bases between them. A multiplex PCR was run with 60 Vbeta primers and 13 Jbeta primers. The repertoire was sequenced with immunoSEQ multiplex PCR; TCRdb's copy has only in-frame clones and lacks some. The sample consists of roughly 120,000 clones, approximately 80% of them appearing once. The chain is built from TRBV18 and TRBJ2-7, with D possibly matching TRBD1 (6 bases). The receptor comes from a human donor in good health. The source material was PBMCs. CDR3 residues: CASSQGDEQYF. The CDR3 bases are TGTGCCAGCTCACAGGGGGACGAGCAGTACTTC.